The 15 T cell receptor beta chains in this list originate from one sample, sequenced in a study of CD8+ T cells in alopecia areata (dated by TCRdb to the late 2010s). The meaning of the sample's treatment or condition label: oral pan-JAK inhibitor, 5-10 mg twice daily. Receptor amplification or capture employed the immunoSEQ multiplex PCR assay. To provide template for TCR sequencing, every sample had RNA extracted and reverse transcribed into cDNA. TCRdb took over this immuneACCESS table, retaining in-frame rearrangements with V and J assigned. Such tables are incomplete; in checked studies, under half of the missing clones stem from an unresolved V gene, and the remainder is unexplained. A total of about 210,000 clones appear in this sample, less than 45% of them only once. About 2.6% of the sample is taken by the ten largest. Specimen: CD4+ T cells sorted from blood, collected around week 37, from a patient treated with tofacitinib. All receptors come from a human donor with alopecia areata.

V usage is TRBV15 and J usage is TRBJ2-7, with 7 bases that match TRBD1. The germline V gene has CDR1 LNHNV and CDR2 YYDKDF (reference sequence). This CDR3 has 18 residues. The junction had 17 bases not matched to a gene; V was cut back by 4 bases and J by 2 bases. The CDR3 loop is CATSKRLSRTGLPYEQYF. The CDR3 nucleotides read TGTGCCACCAGCAAGCGTTTATCAAGGACAGGCCTACCCTACGAGCAGTACTTC.

The chain carries TRBV7-2 and TRBJ2-7; 10 nucleotides agree with TRBD2. Germline-derived CDR1 and CDR2 are SGHTA and FQGNSA. Germline trimming cut 6 bases from V and 2 bases from J; bases unmatched to any gene: 7. The CDR3 is 15 residues long. CDR3 region: CASSPTSGAPYEQYF. The CDR3 nucleotides are TGTGCCAGCAGTCCCACTAGCGGGGCACCCTACGAGCAGTACTTC.

The rearrangement links TRBV15 to TRBJ2-3; D is uncertain. V shed 4 bases and J shed 8 bases, with 7 bases lying between them. This CDR3 is built from 11 residues. CDR1 is LNHNV and CDR2 is YYDKDF in the germline V gene (reference sequence). The CDR3 sequence: CATSTGGTQYF. CDR3 sequence (DNA): TGTGCCACCAGCACTGGCGGTACGCAGTATTTT.

This clone showed up just a few times. The chain couples TRBV10-3 to TRBJ1-2; D is possibly TRBD1 (5 bases). V gave up 6 bases and J gave up 4 bases, with 9 bases separating them. CDR1 ENHRY and CDR2 SYGVKD come from the germline V gene. The CDR3 totals 12 residues. The CDR3 is CAIRRDLYGYTF. DNA for the CDR3: TGTGCCATCAGGAGGGACCTCTATGGCTACACCTTC.

This clone came up a few times. The genes are TRBV6-6 and TRBJ2-1, with 8 nucleotides matching TRBD2. CDR3 length: 16 amino acids. CDR1 MNHNY and CDR2 SVGAGI come from the germline V gene (reference sequence). V trimming: 2 bases; J trimming: 0 bases; junction bases outside the gene matches: 3. The CDR3 spells CASSYISGSSYNEQFF. The CDR3 DNA is TGTGCCAGCAGTTACATCAGCGGGAGCTCCTACAATGAGCAGTTCTTC.

The gene calls are TRBV29-1 and TRBJ2-7; 9 bases map to TRBD2. Germline-derived CDR1 and CDR2 are SQVTM and ANQGSEA. The CDR3 runs 14 residues. J lost 2 bases, V lost 4 bases, and 6 bases had no gene match. In DNA form, the CDR3 reads TGCAGCGTTGTCATGGGACTAGCCGCCTACGAGCAGTACTTC. Translating gives CSVVMGLAAYEQYF.

V gene TRBV29-1 combines with J gene TRBJ2-1; no reliable D call. Germline CDR1 is SQVTM and CDR2 is ANQGSEA. This CDR3 is built from 13 residues. Trimming removed 5 bases at V and 7 bases at J, with 15 bases between. For the CDR3, the DNA is TGCAGCGTTAGGCGTCGATTGGGGAATGAGCAGTTCTTC. This codes for CSVRRRLGNEQFF.

The chain has TRBV15 and TRBJ1-2; a weak D match, TRBD1 (6 bases). The germline V and J ends were trimmed by 5 bases and 8 bases, with 18 bases remaining between them. Looked up from germline, CDR1 is LNHNV and CDR2 is YYDKDF (reference sequence). The CDR3 length is 14 residues. In nucleotides, the CDR3 is TGTGCCACCAGCCCCCAGGGAGGGGGAGTCGGCTACACCTTC. Protein: CATSPQGGGVGYTF.

The V gene is TRBV7-9, the J gene TRBJ1-2; D unresolved. V was clipped by 2 bases and J by 2 bases, with 12 bases between them. Germline assignment: CDR1 SEHNR and CDR2 FQNEAQ (reference sequence). This CDR3 spans 15 amino acids. The CDR3 coding sequence is TGTGCCAGCAGCTTACACATGGACCGAAACTATGGCTACACCTTC. Its translation: CASSLHMDRNYGYTF.

The chain combines TRBV11-2 with TRBJ2-1; unclear D gene. The CDR3 consists of 11 residues. The germline V and J ends were trimmed by 1 base and 9 bases, with 4 bases remaining between them. Germline lookup yields CDR1 SGHAT and CDR2 FQNNGV. The chain's CDR3 is CASSLVREQFF. The CDR3, as DNA: TGTGCCAGCAGCTTAGTTCGTGAGCAGTTCTTC.

The gene calls are TRBV4-2 and TRBJ1-5; 7 positions agree with TRBD1. V lost 0 bases, J lost 6 bases, and 8 bases stayed unmatched. This CDR3 contains 16 residues. The germline V gene encodes CDR1 LGHNA and CDR2 YNFKEQ. The CDR3 coding sequence is TGTGCCAGCAGCCAAGATCCCGCAGGGGGGTTTCAGCCCCAGCATTTT. It translates to CASSQDPAGGFQPQHF.

This clone showed up just a few times. The rearrangement uses TRBV29-1 and TRBJ2-3, with 8 bases matching TRBD1. There are 12 residues in the CDR3. Trimming removed 8 bases from V and 6 bases from J; junction bases left unmatched: 7. Germline V gives CDR1 SQVTM, CDR2 ANQGSEA. This chain's CDR3 is CSFRTGSDTQYF. The CDR3 DNA reads as TGCAGCTTCCGGACAGGGTCGGATACGCAGTATTTT.

The genes are TRBV4-3 and TRBJ2-7; TRBD2 aligns across 7 bases. After removal of 4 bases from V and 2 bases from J, the junction contained 11 bases not matched to a gene. From germline, CDR1 is LGHNA and CDR2 YSLEER. This CDR3 comprises 16 residues. For the CDR3, the DNA is TGCGCCAGCAGCCGTGAACGAGCTAGCGGAACCTACGAGCAGTACTTC. It specifies CASSRERASGTYEQYF.

In its sample, this clone was seen a few times. A junction boundary mismatches the germline segment, possibly from a read error. V usage is TRBV6-6 and J usage is TRBJ2-1; D uncertain. Germline V gene sequence: CDR1 MNHNY, CDR2 SVGAGI (reference sequence). CDR3 length: 14 residues. CDR3 sequence (DNA): TGTGCCATCAGTGTAGGAAGCTCCTACAATGAGCAGTTCTTC. Protein product: CAISVGSSYNEQFF.

This chain uses TRBV30 with TRBJ1-5; D gene unclear. The germline V gene encodes CDR1 GTSNPN and CDR2 SVGIG (reference sequence). Trimming took 2 bases from V and 6 from J, leaving 11 bases between them. The CDR3 is 13 residues long. The CDR3 bases are TGTGCCTGGAGTAGCCAGTTTAGTCAGCCCCAGCATTTT. It encodes CAWSSQFSQPQHF. Full variable domain (remainder filled in from reference TRBV30 and TRBJ1-5): SQTIHQWPATLVQPVGSPLSLECTVEGTSNPNLYWYRQAAGRGLQLLFYSVGIGQISSEVPQNLSASRPQDRQFILSSKKLLLSDSGFYLCAWSSQFSQPQHFGDGTRLSIL.